Below, one TCR beta chain is given with its context. What this receptor recognizes is not known. No quality values exist for individual bases; no much larger clone is one base distant. TCRbeta CDR3 regions were amplified from genomic DNA using the immunoSEQ Assay, a bias-controlled multiplex PCR. The original pipeline was this. Nucleated cell counts per sample were estimated from amplification of reference gene primers within the assay. Sequence reads were collapsed and filtered to measure the absolute abundance of every unique TCRbeta CDR3 rearrangement. For each sample, productive Simpson clonality was calculated as the square root of Simpson's diversity index across productive rearrangements. TCRdb obtained this table from immuneACCESS and retained in-frame rearrangements with V and J assigned. These tables miss some clones; where compared with another copy, unresolved V genes account for less than half of the shortfall, and the remainder is unexplained. V, J and clone size reflect that table, while D and trimming were determined from the DNA. The sample yields fewer than 20,000 clones; 81% were counted once. The biggest ten clones account for approximately 13% of the sample.

This entry comes from a study of blood T cell repertoires in COVID-19 (dated by TCRdb to the early 2020s). As for the study more broadly: Samples covering the acute and convalescent phases of COVID-19 were provided by collaborators in the United States, Italy and Spain. The material from the prospective study consisted of cDNA or gDNA derived from T cells, B-cell-depleted T cells, or PBMCs. The dataset comprised deeply sampled blood TCRbeta repertoires from subjects exposed to, actively infected with, or recovered from COVID-19. The repertoires were made available in a free public database intended to serve as a resource for research on the immune response to SARS-CoV-2. Samples came from the ongoing ImmuneRACE study (first 160 participants) plus 1,254 subjects from 6 global collaborators. The sample metadata nearly always contained a de-identified subject ID, COVID-19 status, age in years and sex. Where available, HLA class I and class II types were taken from metadata supplied by the sample provider and were not determined by assay-based typing.

Findings and caveats that apply to the study as a whole: The amount of clinical and demographic metadata varied by source and participant and was provided uncurated.

Whole blood was collected in K2EDTA tubes by collaborating institutions according to the institutions' own protocols. For TCRbeta analysis, collaborators shipped samples as frozen whole blood, isolated PBMCs, or DNA extracted from either of those sample types. Sequenced input: peripheral blood. This TCR was sampled from a middle-aged man with active or convalescent COVID-19.

At the DNA level, the sequence is TGTGCCAGCACCCGGGTGGACTATGGCTACACCTTC. Translation gives CASTRVDYGYTF. The chain is encoded by TRBV12-3 or TRBV12-4 joined to TRBJ1-2, with no D gene named confidently. The CDR3 sequence holds 12 residues, the cysteine and phenylalanine included. The retained sequence is limited to the CDR3, 36 bases, with the frame set at the first base. The junction carries 9 bases between V and J, which are trimmed by 7 bases and 3 bases respectively.